This T cell receptor (beta chain) stems from a study of neoadjuvant anti-PD-1 for oral cavity cancer. Turning to the study itself: Nivolumab at 3 mg/kg was mostly given biweekly, three to four doses, pre-surgery.

Findings and caveats of the study: Treg/Th17 ratio rose with pretreatment blood and fell with post-treatment tumor TCRbeta clonality.

The CDR3 is 15 residues long. CDR1 is SEHNR, CDR2 FQNEAQ, per germline (reference sequence). Deletions cut 5 bases from V and 1 base from J, with 14 bases between. Libraries were prepared by immunoSEQ multiplex PCR; TCRdb keeps only in-frame clonotypes and omits some of them. The sample yields about 13,000 clones, roughly 73% seen once. With regard to this clone: Its antigen is still unknown.

The sample here was PBMCs, taken before nivolumab (anti-PD-1) treatment. This chain links TRBV7-9 with TRBJ1-1, with D hard to call. The receptor was isolated from a person aged 40-85 years with oral cavity squamous cell carcinoma. CDR3 loop: CASSALYPGNTEAFF. CDR3 in DNA: TGTGCCAGCAGCGCGCTATATCCGGGGAACACTGAAGCTTTCTTT.